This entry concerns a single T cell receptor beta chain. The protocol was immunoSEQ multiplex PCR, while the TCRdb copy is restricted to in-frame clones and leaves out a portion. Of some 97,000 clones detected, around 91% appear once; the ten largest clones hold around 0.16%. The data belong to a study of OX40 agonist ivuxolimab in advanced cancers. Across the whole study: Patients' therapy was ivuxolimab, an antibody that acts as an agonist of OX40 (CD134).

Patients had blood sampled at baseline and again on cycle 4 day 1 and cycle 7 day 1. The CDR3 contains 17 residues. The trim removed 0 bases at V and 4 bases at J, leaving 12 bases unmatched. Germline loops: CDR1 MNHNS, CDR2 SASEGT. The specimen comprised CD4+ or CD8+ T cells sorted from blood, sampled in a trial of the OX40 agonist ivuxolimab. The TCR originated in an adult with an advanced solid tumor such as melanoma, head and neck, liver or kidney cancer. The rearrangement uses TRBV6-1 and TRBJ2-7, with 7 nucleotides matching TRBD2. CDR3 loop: CASSEAQWRGRGYEQYF. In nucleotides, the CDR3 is TGTGCCAGCAGTGAAGCCCAGTGGCGCGGGAGAGGATACGAGCAGTACTTC.